These T cell receptor beta chains were read from a single sample in a study of shared clonotypes between healthy human individuals. Produced via immunoSEQ multiplex PCR; TCRdb's table is partial and in-frame only. The table lists 740,000 or so clones, less than 80% of them singletons. Sequencing was done on a sample of memory CD4+ T cells sorted from blood. The receptors were gathered from a woman in her thirties in good health. Each CDR3 is given with its conserved first and last residue. The D gene is left open where the match is weak. Clone size is not always given. Where it is, it says once, few, many or a class for expanded clones.

d_call: TRBD2
v_call: TRBV10-1
j_call: TRBJ2-1
clone_size: NA
cdr3_nt: TGCGCCAGCAGCAGTAGCGGGATGGCCTACAATGAGCAGTTCTTC
cdr3_aa: CASSSSGMAYNEQFF

d_call: NA
v_call: TRBV27
j_call: TRBJ2-7
clone_size: NA
cdr3_nt: TGTGCCAGCAGTTCCAGTGGCCTAACCTACGAGCAGTACTTC
cdr3_aa: CASSSSGLTYEQYF

d_call: TRBD1
v_call: TRBV6-6
j_call: TRBJ1-5
clone_size: NA
cdr3_nt: TGTGCCAGCGGACAGGACCTTAGCAATCAGCCCCAGCATTTT
cdr3_aa: CASGQDLSNQPQHF

d_call: NA
v_call: TRBV11-2
j_call: TRBJ2-3
clone_size: NA
cdr3_nt: TGTGCCAGCAGCTTAGGAGTTACGCAGTATTTT
cdr3_aa: CASSLGVTQYF

d_call: TRBD1
v_call: TRBV19
j_call: TRBJ1-4
clone_size: NA
cdr3_nt: TGTGCCAGTACCGAAGGCAGGGGGGCGAATGAAAAACTGTTTTTT
cdr3_aa: CASTEGRGANEKLFF

d_call: TRBD2
v_call: TRBV29-1
j_call: TRBJ2-1
clone_size: NA
cdr3_nt: TGCAGCGGGGTCGGCGGGAGGGTTGGGAATGAGCAGTTCTTC
cdr3_aa: CSGVGGRVGNEQFF

d_call: TRBD1
v_call: TRBV6-5
j_call: TRBJ2-5
clone_size: once
cdr3_nt: TGTGCCAGCAGGGGGACAGCTATTCAAGAAGAGACCCAGTACTTC
cdr3_aa: CASRGTAIQEETQYF

d_call: NA
v_call: TRBV27
j_call: TRBJ2-7
clone_size: few
cdr3_nt: TGTGCCAGCAGTCGGACAACACCCTCCTACGAGCAGTACTTC
cdr3_aa: CASSRTTPSYEQYF

d_call: NA
v_call: TRBV25-1
j_call: TRBJ2-2
clone_size: NA
cdr3_nt: TGTGCCAGCAGTGGAACGGCTGGGGAGCTGTTTTTT
cdr3_aa: CASSGTAGELFF

d_call: NA
v_call: TRBV7-9
j_call: TRBJ2-1
clone_size: NA
cdr3_nt: TGTGCCAGTAGCACCTCCTACAATGAGCAGTTCTTC
cdr3_aa: CASSTSYNEQFF

d_call: TRBD1
v_call: TRBV11-3
j_call: TRBJ2-1
clone_size: NA
cdr3_nt: TGTGCCAGCAGCCCCCGGACAGGGGGCAATGAGCAGTTCTTC
cdr3_aa: CASSPRTGGNEQFF

d_call: TRBD1
v_call: TRBV7-3
j_call: TRBJ2-6
clone_size: NA
cdr3_nt: TGTGCCAGCAGACCCGGGACAGGGGGCTCTGGGGCCAACGTCCTGACTTTC
cdr3_aa: CASRPGTGGSGANVLTF

d_call: NA
v_call: TRBV7-6
j_call: TRBJ2-5
clone_size: NA
cdr3_nt: TGTGCCAGCAGCTTAGGGGTGCCCGGAGCCCAGTACTTC
cdr3_aa: CASSLGVPGAQYF

d_call: NA
v_call: TRBV2
j_call: TRBJ2-6
clone_size: NA
cdr3_nt: TGTGCCAGCATTCGGGGTAGTCTCTCTGGGGCCAACGTCCTGACTTTC
cdr3_aa: CASIRGSLSGANVLTF

d_call: NA
v_call: TRBV6-6
j_call: TRBJ2-3
clone_size: once
cdr3_nt: TGTGCCAGCAGACCGATATCGGGGGTCACAGATACGCAGTATTTT
cdr3_aa: CASRPISGVTDTQYF

d_call: NA
v_call: TRBV11-2
j_call: TRBJ2-3
clone_size: NA
cdr3_nt: TGTGCCAGCAGCTTAGTCCGGGAAAGTTCGGCAGATACGCAGTATTTT
cdr3_aa: CASSLVRESSADTQYF

d_call: TRBD2
v_call: TRBV7-8
j_call: TRBJ2-1
clone_size: few
cdr3_nt: TGTGCCAGCAGCCGCTCGTCGACTAGCGGGACCAATGAGCAGTTCTTC
cdr3_aa: CASSRSSTSGTNEQFF

d_call: TRBD1
v_call: TRBV2
j_call: TRBJ2-7
clone_size: NA
cdr3_nt: TGTGCCAGCAGTTCTAGGACAGGGGTCCACGAGCAGTACTTC
cdr3_aa: CASSSRTGVHEQYF

d_call: TRBD1
v_call: TRBV18
j_call: TRBJ1-1
clone_size: NA
cdr3_nt: TGTGCCAGCTCGAGGGACAGAGAGAACACTGAAGCTTTCTTT
cdr3_aa: CASSRDRENTEAFF

d_call: NA
v_call: TRBV9
j_call: TRBJ1-4
clone_size: NA
cdr3_nt: TGTGCCAGCAGCTCCAATCTCGGGGAAAAACTGTTTTTT
cdr3_aa: CASSSNLGEKLFF

d_call: NA
v_call: TRBV27
j_call: TRBJ2-3
clone_size: NA
cdr3_nt: TGTGCCAGCAGTTTCCAAGACAGCGGAGTCACAGATACGCAGTATTTT
cdr3_aa: CASSFQDSGVTDTQYF

d_call: NA
v_call: TRBV7-2
j_call: TRBJ1-1
clone_size: NA
cdr3_nt: TGTGCCAGCAGCTTATGGTCCCCTCTAATGAACACTGAAGCTTTCTTT
cdr3_aa: CASSLWSPLMNTEAFF

d_call: TRBD1
v_call: TRBV28
j_call: TRBJ2-7
clone_size: NA
cdr3_nt: TGTGCCAGCAGCTCTGGACAGGGGTACTACGAGCAGTACTTC
cdr3_aa: CASSSGQGYYEQYF

d_call: TRBD1
v_call: TRBV6-5
j_call: TRBJ2-5
clone_size: NA
cdr3_nt: TGTGCCAGCAGGAACAGGGGGCTGCAGACCCAGTACTTC
cdr3_aa: CASRNRGLQTQYF

d_call: NA
v_call: TRBV27
j_call: TRBJ1-1
clone_size: NA
cdr3_nt: TGTGCCAGCCTCAATTGGGGGCGCGGGACTGAAGCTTTCTTT
cdr3_aa: CASLNWGRGTEAFF

d_call: NA
v_call: TRBV7-2
j_call: TRBJ2-7
clone_size: few
cdr3_nt: TGTGCCAGCAGCTTACCCGGGACACGAACCTACGAGCAGTACTTC
cdr3_aa: CASSLPGTRTYEQYF

d_call: TRBD2
v_call: TRBV5-1
j_call: TRBJ2-7
clone_size: NA
cdr3_nt: TGCGCCAGCAGCTTGGGTCCAGGGGTAAGCGGGAGCTTTCACGAGCAGTACTTC
cdr3_aa: CASSLGPGVSGSFHEQYF

d_call: NA
v_call: TRBV30
j_call: TRBJ2-6
clone_size: NA
cdr3_nt: TGTGCCTGGAGTGTTCAGAGAGTGGCTGGGGCCAACGTCCTGACTTTC
cdr3_aa: CAWSVQRVAGANVLTF

d_call: NA
v_call: TRBV29-1
j_call: TRBJ2-5
clone_size: NA
cdr3_nt: TGCAGCGTTGAACGACTTTCTAGAGAGACCCAGTACTTC
cdr3_aa: CSVERLSRETQYF

d_call: TRBD1
v_call: TRBV5-1
j_call: TRBJ1-1
clone_size: NA
cdr3_nt: TGCGCCAGCAGCTCTGGGACAGAGGGCACTGAAGCTTTCTTT
cdr3_aa: CASSSGTEGTEAFF

d_call: NA
v_call: TRBV7-6
j_call: TRBJ2-4
clone_size: NA
cdr3_nt: TGTGCCAGCAGCCCAGGCGGGCTGCAAAACATTCAGTACTTC
cdr3_aa: CASSPGGLQNIQYF

d_call: TRBD1
v_call: TRBV28
j_call: TRBJ2-2
clone_size: NA
cdr3_nt: TGTGCCGTACAGGGGGCGAGCACCGGGGAGCTGTTTTTT
cdr3_aa: CAVQGASTGELFF

d_call: NA
v_call: TRBV20-1
j_call: TRBJ1-2
clone_size: once
cdr3_nt: TGCAGTGCTAGTCCCAACGGTGGCTACACCTTC
cdr3_aa: CSASPNGGYTF

d_call: NA
v_call: TRBV2
j_call: TRBJ1-5
clone_size: NA
cdr3_nt: TGTGCCAGCAGTGACAGACAGAGAGATAGCAATCAGCCCCAGCATTTT
cdr3_aa: CASSDRQRDSNQPQHF

d_call: NA
v_call: TRBV5-3
j_call: TRBJ1-2
clone_size: NA
cdr3_nt: TGTGCCAGAAGCACCGGGGGGCTTCAGGGCTATGGCTACACCTTC
cdr3_aa: CARSTGGLQGYGYTF

d_call: NA
v_call: TRBV5-5
j_call: TRBJ2-2
clone_size: few
cdr3_nt: TGTGCCAGCAGCTTGGCCCCCAGGGCTGCCGGGGAGCTGTTTTTT
cdr3_aa: CASSLAPRAAGELFF

d_call: TRBD1
v_call: TRBV5-5
j_call: TRBJ2-4
clone_size: NA
cdr3_nt: TGTGCCAGCAGCTTTATCGTCGCAGGGGGCAAAAACATTCAGTACTTC
cdr3_aa: CASSFIVAGGKNIQYF

d_call: TRBD1
v_call: TRBV5-1
j_call: TRBJ1-2
clone_size: NA
cdr3_nt: TGCGCCAGCAGCTTGGGGACAGGGTGGCGCGGCTACACCTTC
cdr3_aa: CASSLGTGWRGYTF

d_call: TRBD1
v_call: TRBV19
j_call: TRBJ1-2
clone_size: NA
cdr3_nt: TGTGCCAGTAGTATCGAGTCCCAGGGGGCGAGTGGCTACACCTTC
cdr3_aa: CASSIESQGASGYTF

d_call: TRBD1
v_call: TRBV28
j_call: TRBJ2-7
clone_size: NA
cdr3_nt: TGTGCCAGCAGGCCCGGGACAGGGGCCGAGCAGTACTTC
cdr3_aa: CASRPGTGAEQYF

d_call: NA
v_call: TRBV5-4
j_call: TRBJ1-4
clone_size: NA
cdr3_nt: TGTGCCAGCAGCTTCGGAGCAACTAATGAAAAACTGTTTTTT
cdr3_aa: CASSFGATNEKLFF

d_call: TRBD2
v_call: TRBV30
j_call: TRBJ2-1
clone_size: NA
cdr3_nt: TGTGCCTGGAGTTCGGTGGGAGCGGGAAATGAGCAGTTCTTC
cdr3_aa: CAWSSVGAGNEQFF

d_call: TRBD1
v_call: TRBV4-2
j_call: TRBJ2-3
clone_size: once
cdr3_nt: TGTGCCAGCAGCCAAGAGTTATTGGTGCAGGGGGTTGCCACAGATACGCAGTATTTT
cdr3_aa: CASSQELLVQGVATDTQYF